This T cell receptor (beta chain) was observed in a study of Ad26.COV2.S vaccination and SARS-CoV-2 variants. Whole-study context: Intramuscularly, Ad26.COV2.S was given either once or twice, 56 days apart. Study-wide points: Analyses of TCR breadth and depth may have underestimated total T cell responses.

Regarding treatment: roughly 20 received Ad26.COV2.S at low or high dose, single or two shots; roughly five received placebo; per-sample allocation not given. Sampling was done on day 63 after the first vaccine or placebo injection. Assay used: immunoSEQ multiplex PCR; TCRdb lists only in-frame clones, some missing. The sample includes 300,000 to 350,000 clones, around 90% of them seen just once. V shed 9 bases and J shed 5 bases, with 11 bases lying between them. The CDR3 spans 13 residues. Germline values: CDR1 SNHLY, CDR2 FYNNEI. The table lists this clone with a count of one. Its target is unknown.

This receptor was identified in a person aged 18-65 years who received the Ad26.COV2.S COVID-19 vaccine or a placebo. This specimen was peripheral blood, taken in a trial of Ad26.COV2.S vaccine versus placebo. The gene calls are TRBV2 and TRBJ1-6; perhaps TRBD1 as D (5 bases). The CDR3 bases are TGTGCCAGTATGGGACGGAATAATTCACCCCTCCACTTT. This codes for CASMGRNNSPLHF.